The 26 T cell receptor beta chains below all came from one sample that was sequenced in a study of blood T cell repertoires in COVID-19. Some clones are missing from TCRdb's copy, which holds only in-frame ones; the method was immunoSEQ multiplex PCR. The profile shows about 220,000 clones, 82% of them singletons. Sample: peripheral blood. The receptors were sampled from a woman aged 65 to 85 with COVID-19, enrolled during active disease.

CDR3 loop: CASSYPGQVNEQFF. The CDR3 coding sequence is TGTGCCAGCAGTTACCCGGGACAGGTAAATGAGCAGTTCTTC. The chain has TRBV6-6 and TRBJ2-1; 8 bases align to TRBD1. Losses at the gene ends were 2 bases for V and 7 bases for J; bases not matched to a gene: 4. Per germline, CDR1 MNHNY and CDR2 SVGAGI (reference sequence). This CDR3 has 14 amino acids.

The chain employs TRBV5-4 and TRBJ2-5, with 16 bases matching TRBD2. With 4 bases clipped from V and 5 bases from J, the junction kept 11 bases outside the gene matches. Germline loops: CDR1 SGHNT, CDR2 YYREEE (reference sequence). This CDR3 is built from 18 residues. The DNA for the CDR3 is TGTGCCAGCAGCCTAGGGACTAGCGGGAGGGCCAGGGCGGAGACCCAGTACTTC. Protein: CASSLGTSGRARAETQYF.

As for this clone: This sample also contains other DNA sequences that code for the same CDR3. The chain links TRBV24-1 to TRBJ2-3, with TRBD1 matching over 8 bases. There are 14 residues in the CDR3. From germline, CDR1 is KGHDR and CDR2 SFDVKD. V lost 3 bases, J lost 3 bases, and 1 base stayed unmatched. The CDR3 DNA sequence: TGTGCCACCAGTGATACAGGGGGGACAGATACGCAGTATTTT. Residues: CATSDTGGTDTQYF.

The chain carries TRBV28 and TRBJ1-2; D perhaps matches TRBD1 (6 bases). In germline, CDR1 is MDHEN, CDR2 SYDVKM. This CDR3 is built from 14 residues. V was cut by 4 bases and J by 3 bases, with 12 bases left in between. CDR3 bases: TGTGCCAGCAGTTCCCCCACAGGGTACTATGGCTACACCTTC. This codes for CASSSPTGYYGYTF.

This chain connects TRBV9 to TRBJ2-7; TRBD2 is a possible D gene (7 bases). The V gene's germline CDR1 is SGDLS and CDR2 YYNGEE. V was trimmed by 0 bases and J by 3 bases, leaving 13 bases between them. This CDR3 spans 15 amino acids. The CDR3 nucleotides are TGTGCCAGCAGCGTAGCAACGGGGGGCCTCTACGAGCAGTACTTC. Its protein product is CASSVATGGLYEQYF. Combining the CDR3 with reference TRBV9 and TRBJ2-7 gives the whole variable domain DSGVTQTPKHLITATGQRVTLRCSPRSGDLSVYWYQQSLDQGLQFLIQYYNGEERAKGNILERFSAQQFPDLHSELNLSSLELGDSALYFCASSVATGGLYEQYFGPGTRLTVT.

This rearrangement joins TRBV28 to TRBJ1-4, with 12 positions matching TRBD1. The junction had 15 bases not matched to a gene; V was cut back by 4 bases and J by 0 bases. The CDR3 spans 21 residues. The germline CDR1 and CDR2 sequences are MDHEN and SYDVKM. The chain's CDR3 is CASSSLLGTGGRIATNEKLFF. CDR3 DNA sequence: TGTGCCAGCAGTTCCCTATTGGGGACAGGGGGCCGGATAGCAACTAATGAAAAACTGTTTTTT.

V gene TRBV30 combines with J gene TRBJ1-5, with TRBD1 matching 9 bases. The CDR3 is 16 amino acids. Losses at the gene ends were 2 bases for V and 6 bases for J; bases not matched to a gene: 11. Germline loops: CDR1 GTSNPN, CDR2 SVGIG (reference sequence). In DNA form, the CDR3 reads TGTGCCTGGAGTCGGGGGTCGACAGGGGGTATTCAGCCCCAGCATTTT. Translating it yields CAWSRGSTGGIQPQHF.

This clone showed up just a few times. The chain couples TRBV30 to TRBJ1-2; 9 nucleotides match TRBD1. Per germline, CDR1 GTSNPN and CDR2 SVGIG (reference sequence). V shed 0 bases and J 8 bases; nucleotides not matched to a gene: 1. CDR3 size: 12 residues. The DNA for the CDR3 is TGTGCCTGGAGTGTCGGACAGGGGGGCTACACCTTC. Translation gives CAWSVGQGGYTF.

This chain uses TRBV18 with TRBJ1-2; possibly TRBD1 for D (6 bases). Trimming removed 1 base from V and 4 bases from J, with 10 bases in between. CDR3 length: 14 residues. Germline V gene data show CDR1 as KGHSH and CDR2 as LQKENI. In nucleotides, the CDR3 is TGTGCCAGCTCACCACAGGGGGATCCCTATGGCTACACCTTC. Amino acid sequence: CASSPQGDPYGYTF.

In nucleotides, the CDR3 is TGTGCCAGTAGTACCGGACAGGGGAACTCCTATGGCTACACCTTC. Its translation: CASSTGQGNSYGYTF. V gene TRBV19 combines with J gene TRBJ1-2, with 9 nucleotides matching TRBD1. From germline, CDR1 is LNHDA and CDR2 SQIVND (reference sequence). The CDR3 extends over 15 amino acids. Losses at the gene ends were 4 bases for V and 4 bases for J; bases not matched to a gene: 7.

The gene calls are TRBV12-3 or TRBV12-4 and TRBJ1-5; D is perhaps TRBD1 (5 bases). V was pared by 3 bases and J by 5 bases, with 8 bases between. The CDR3 has 13 amino acids. CDR3 amino acids: CASSFRADQPQHF. CDR3 nucleotide sequence: TGTGCCAGCAGTTTCAGGGCCGATCAGCCCCAGCATTTT.

The chain uses TRBV2 and TRBJ2-7, with 9 bases aligning to TRBD1. The CDR3 runs 15 residues. Per germline, CDR1 SNHLY and CDR2 FYNNEI. The junction had 7 bases not matched to a gene; V was cut back by 5 bases and J by 2 bases. CDR3 sequence: CASSIKGQGAYEQYF. CDR3 in DNA: TGTGCCAGCAGTATTAAGGGACAGGGAGCCTACGAGCAGTACTTC. Together with reference TRBV2 and TRBJ2-7, the CDR3 gives the full variable domain: EPEVTQTPSHQVTQMGQEVILRCVPISNHLYFYWYRQILGQKVEFLVSFYNNEISEKSEIFDDQFSVERPDGSNFTLKIRSTKLEDSAMYFCASSIKGQGAYEQYFGPGTRLTVT.

The CDR3 reads CASSQDIFSGVNTGELFF. The CDR3, as DNA: TGTGCCAGCAGCCAAGATATTTTCAGCGGGGTAAACACCGGGGAGCTGTTTTTT. This chain connects TRBV14 to TRBJ2-2; TRBD2 aligns across 7 bases. The junction had 9 bases not matched to a gene; V was cut back by 0 bases and J by 2 bases. The length of the CDR3 is 18 residues. In germline, CDR1 is SGHDN, CDR2 FVKESK.

The J gene is TRBJ2-7, the V gene TRBV15; 11 bases match TRBD2. V gave up 8 bases and J gave up 3 bases; unmatched junction bases: 12. This CDR3 comprises 16 residues. CDR1 is LNHNV, CDR2 YYDKDF, per germline (reference sequence). The CDR3 DNA reads TGTGCCACCCACACCCAGAAGACTAGCGGGATCTACGAGCAGTACTTC. It is translated as CATHTQKTSGIYEQYF. Full variable domain (remainder filled in from reference TRBV15 and TRBJ2-7): DAMVIQNPRYQVTQFGKPVTLSCSQTLNHNVMYWYQQKSSQAPKLLFHYYDKDFNNEADTPDNFQSRRPNTSFCFLDIRSPGLGDTAMYLCATHTQKTSGIYEQYFGPGTRLTVT.

In this sample, this clone turned up a few times. The rearrangement uses TRBV20-1 and TRBJ1-3; D remains ambiguous. V shed 3 bases and J shed 0 bases, with 12 bases lying between them. This CDR3 is 15 amino acids long. From germline, CDR1 is DFQATT and CDR2 SNEGSKA (reference sequence). The CDR3 coding sequence is TGCAGTGCTAGTAGAGAGGGAGCCTCTGGAAACACCATATATTTT. It codes for CSASREGASGNTIYF.

The chain uses TRBV29-1 and TRBJ2-5; no firm D call. V lost 3 bases, J lost 0 bases, and 14 bases lay in between. Looked up from germline, CDR1 is SQVTM and CDR2 is ANQGSEA. The CDR3 loop spans 15 amino acids. The CDR3 DNA is TGCAGCGTTGAGGGCCCCACCCTGTACCAAGAGACCCAGTACTTC. It translates to CSVEGPTLYQETQYF. Looking up the rest from reference TRBV29-1 and TRBJ2-5 gives the full variable domain: SAVISQKPSRDICQRGTSLTIQCQVDSQVTMMFWYRQQPGQSLTLIATANQGSEATYESGFVIDKFPISRPNLTFSTLTVSNMSPEDSSIYLCSVEGPTLYQETQYFGPGTRLLVL.

The gene calls are TRBV7-2 and TRBJ2-7; D remains ambiguous. CDR3 length: 13 amino acids. Germline V gene sequence: CDR1 SGHTA, CDR2 FQGNSA. Deletions cut 4 bases from V and 1 base from J, with 8 bases between. The CDR3 region has the DNA TGTGCCAGCAGCTCTAACCCATCCTACGAGCAGTACTTC. Protein product: CASSSNPSYEQYF.

The gene calls are TRBV15 and TRBJ1-4; 9 nucleotides agree with TRBD1. V gave up 0 bases and J gave up 6 bases; unmatched junction bases: 5. This CDR3 comprises 16 residues. The germline gives CDR1 LNHNV, CDR2 YYDKDF (reference sequence). CDR3 sequence reads: CATSRDAQGAYEKLFF. In nucleotides, the CDR3 is TGTGCCACCAGCAGAGATGCACAGGGGGCTTATGAAAAACTGTTTTTT.

The chain has TRBV28 and TRBJ2-3; D gene ambiguous. The CDR3 extends over 13 amino acids. CDR1 and CDR2 (germline): MDHEN, SYDVKM. V lost 6 bases and J 3 bases, leaving 10 bases between the germline ends. The CDR3 sequence is CASRPYRTDTQYF. The CDR3 coding sequence is TGTGCCAGCAGACCTTATAGAACAGATACGCAGTATTTT.

This chain joins TRBV7-8 and TRBJ1-6; the match to TRBD1 covers 8 bases. This CDR3 is built from 16 residues. Germline loops: CDR1 SGHVS, CDR2 FQNEAQ. Losses at the gene ends were 1 base for V and 7 bases for J; bases not matched to a gene: 6. CDR3: CASSLGLTGANSPLHF. For the CDR3, the DNA is TGTGCCAGCAGCTTAGGACTGACAGGGGCGAATTCACCCCTCCACTTT.

The V and J genes are TRBV24-1 and TRBJ2-1, with TRBD2 identical over 10 bases. With V trimmed by 7 bases and J by 2 bases, 7 bases remained unmatched. The CDR3 length is 16 residues. Germline V gene sequence: CDR1 KGHDR, CDR2 SFDVKD. The DNA for the CDR3 is TGTGCCACCAGCCGGACTAGCGGAGGGGCCTACAATGAGCAGTTCTTC. Amino acids: CATSRTSGGAYNEQFF.

This sequence joins TRBV28 and TRBJ2-7; D is ambiguous. The CDR3 is 11 residues long. Germline loops: CDR1 MDHEN, CDR2 SYDVKM. Trimming cost V 1 base and J 5 bases, with 3 bases left between them. The CDR3 sequence is CASSLSDEQYF. The CDR3 bases are TGTGCCAGCAGTTTATCTGACGAGCAGTACTTC.

The rearrangement joins TRBV28 to TRBJ1-5; D ambiguous. CDR1 and CDR2 (germline): MDHEN, SYDVKM. The CDR3 spans 14 residues. V was pared by 3 bases and J by 5 bases, with 11 bases between. The DNA of the CDR3 is TGTGCCAGCAGTTTTTCAGGTGGGCATCAGCCCCAGCATTTT. Translation: CASSFSGGHQPQHF.

The rearrangement joins TRBV6-1 to TRBJ2-5; tentative D call: TRBD1 (6 bases). The CDR3 has 19 amino acids. Germline values: CDR1 MNHNS, CDR2 SASEGT. V lost 4 bases and J 5 bases, leaving 29 bases between the germline ends. The CDR3 sequence: CASSGQGSVSSTREETQYF. In nucleotides, the CDR3 is TGTGCCAGCAGTGGTCAGGGGAGTGTAAGTTCCACTAGAGAGGAGACCCAGTACTTC.

The rearrangement joins TRBV7-2 to TRBJ1-1; D call uncertain. This CDR3 region has 14 residues. Trimming stripped 1 base from V and 0 bases from J, with 6 bases between. Germline V gene sequence: CDR1 SGHTA, CDR2 FQGNSA. CDR3 sequence (DNA): TGTGCCAGCAGCTTAGAGCCGTTGAACACTGAAGCTTTCTTT. This sequence encodes CASSLEPLNTEAFF.

By sample fraction, this clone is medium-sized. Other DNA sequences of this sample code for an identical CDR3. V and J are TRBV18 and TRBJ1-5, with 8 positions matching TRBD1. J was trimmed by 2 bases and V by 3 bases; bases with no gene match: 3. CDR3 length equals 15 residues. CDR1 is KGHSH, CDR2 LQKENI, per germline. The CDR3 region has the DNA TGTGCCAGCTCACCTGACAGGGGTGGCAATCAGCCCCAGCATTTT. Translation: CASSPDRGGNQPQHF. Variable domain in full (rest from reference TRBV18 and TRBJ1-5): NAGVMQNPRHLVRRRGQEARLRCSPMKGHSHVYWYRQLPEEGLKFMVYLQKENIIDESGMPKERFSAEFPKEGPSILRIQQVVRGDSAAYFCASSPDRGGNQPQHFGDGTRLSIL.